This is a list of T cell receptor beta chains from one sample in a study of T cell responses to AZD1222 COVID-19 vaccine. TCRdb's table, derived via immunoSEQ multiplex PCR, lists solely in-frame clones and lacks some. The sample lists more than 150,000 clones, about 86% occurring once. The sample here was peripheral blood, taken on day 0 of AZD1222 vaccination. These TCRs come from an adult in good health. Each CDR3 is given with its conserved first and last residue. Each record gives: J gene, clone size, V gene, CDR3 protein. Expanded clones get a size class; other rows say once, few or many, or leave the size out.

TRBJ1-6,.,TRBV18,CASSPDRASPLHF
TRBJ1-2,.,TRBV27,CASSLQGMEIYGYTF
TRBJ1-4,.,TRBV7-6,CASSLEIPDSTEKLFF
TRBJ2-1,once,TRBV6-5,CASSTHRVAEQFF
TRBJ1-1,.,TRBV7-3,CASSLTGTGDTEAFF
TRBJ1-5,.,TRBV28,CASSPRLRGNQPQHF
TRBJ1-6,.,TRBV9,CASSASGLGNSPLHF
TRBJ1-4,.,TRBV18,CASSPQSQSGEKLFF
TRBJ1-5,.,TRBV7-9,CASSLGWQGSNQPQHF
TRBJ1-5,.,TRBV7-2,CASSSEVYSNQPQHF
TRBJ2-7,once,TRBV7-9,CASSIFARAEQYF
TRBJ1-5,.,TRBV5-6,CASSSGGSQPQHF
TRBJ2-7,.,TRBV20-1,CSASSGGNYEQYF
TRBJ1-1,.,TRBV19,CASRVPGQGGRTEAFF